This T cell receptor beta chain was sequenced during a study of cytomegalovirus exposure and HLA in healthy donors. This CDR3 has 13 residues. V was trimmed by 4 bases and J by 5 bases, leaving 13 bases between them. CDR1 and CDR2 (germline): SGHNT, YYREEE (reference sequence). PCR employed 60 Vbeta and 13 Jbeta primers. Some clones are missing from TCRdb's copy, which holds only in-frame ones; the method was immunoSEQ multiplex PCR. The sample records some 90,000 clones, about three quarters being singletons. This clone was seen once. This sequence originates from a man aged 60-69 years in good health and CMV-seronegative. This chain links TRBV5-4 with TRBJ2-7, with D unresolved. Input material: PBMCs. The CDR3 DNA reads TGTGCCAGCAGCCGAGCGATCCTTGACGAGCAGTACTTC. It translates to CASSRAILDEQYF.